These 25 T cell receptor beta chains were all obtained from the same sample, sequenced in a study of radiation and T cells in renal cell carcinoma. The time point denotes: blood 2 weeks post-SBRT. The sample's treatment: 15 Gy SBRT to primary tumor, nephrectomy 4 weeks later. Sequencing used immunoSEQ multiplex PCR; TCRdb keeps in-frame clones, though not all of them. This sample yields 70,000 to 80,000 clones, of which approximately 86% are seen a single time; approximately 22% belongs to the top ten. This specimen consisted of blood, obtained from a patient whose treatment included radiotherapy and nephrectomy. The receptors here all came from a woman aged 45-60 years with renal cell carcinoma.

The rearrangement links TRBV5-4 to TRBJ2-5; TRBD2 matches 8 bases. Germline CDR1 and CDR2: SGHNT and YYREEE (reference sequence). The CDR3 is 16 residues long. V dropped 4 bases and J dropped 1; count of bases not matched to a gene: 9. CDR3 nucleotides: TGTGCCAGCAGCCTCGGGACTAGATCGCGCCAAGAGACCCAGTACTTC. Translation: CASSLGTRSRQETQYF. The whole variable domain, remainder taken from reference TRBV5-4 and TRBJ2-5, is ETGVTQSPTHLIKTRGQQVTLRCSSQSGHNTVSWYQQALGQGPQFIFQYYREEENGRGNFPPRFSGLQFPNYSSELNVNALELDDSALYLCASSLGTRSRQETQYFGPGTRLLVL.

V gene TRBV23-1 combines with J gene TRBJ1-4; the D gene is possibly TRBD1 (6 bases). TRBV23-1 qualifies as an ORF whose function is uncertain. The CDR3 length is 15 residues. Trimming stripped 6 bases from V and 4 bases from J, with 15 bases between. The CDR3: CASRVGGRHNEKLFF. In DNA form, the CDR3 reads TGCGCCAGCAGAGTCGGGGGGCGGCATAATGAAAAACTGTTTTTT.

The rearrangement uses TRBV7-2 and TRBJ1-1; 7 bases fit TRBD1. After removal of 5 bases from V and 4 bases from J, the junction contained 7 bases not matched to a gene. Germline V lookup: CDR1 SGHTA, CDR2 FQGNSA. The CDR3 contains 14 residues. The CDR3 DNA is TGTGCCAGCAGCCCAGGGGGGTTGGGCACTGAAGCTTTCTTT. Translated, it gives CASSPGGLGTEAFF.

The chain has TRBV19 and TRBJ2-7, with a tentative D call TRBD2 (6 bases). This CDR3 is 19 amino acids long. Germline CDR1 is LNHDA and CDR2 is SQIVND (reference sequence). The germline V and J ends were trimmed by 3 bases and 7 bases, with 31 bases remaining between them. CDR3 coding DNA: TGTGCCAGTAGTATCCACGCCGGGGCGGAGGCCGGGAGATCGAGGGAGCAGTACTTC. It is translated as CASSIHAGAEAGRSREQYF.

This clone was recorded only once. V gene TRBV27 combines with J gene TRBJ2-6; no clear D gene. V shed 1 base and J shed 4 bases, with 14 bases lying between them. Germline CDR1 is MNHEY and CDR2 is SMNVEV (reference sequence). The CDR3 is 17 residues long. CDR3 loop: CASSLWYVGSGANVLTF. CDR3 nucleotide sequence: TGTGCCAGCAGTTTATGGTACGTGGGGTCCGGGGCCAACGTCCTGACTTTC.

The gene calls are TRBV5-5 and TRBJ1-1; D unclear. The germline V gene encodes CDR1 SGHKS and CDR2 YYEKEE (reference sequence). The CDR3 has 14 amino acids. V lost 0 bases and J 3 bases, leaving 9 bases between the germline ends. DNA for the CDR3: TGTGCCAGCAGCTTGGAAATCGTGGACACTGAAGCTTTCTTT. Translating it yields CASSLEIVDTEAFF. Filled out from reference TRBV5-5 and TRBJ1-1, the complete variable domain reads DAGVTQSPTHLIKTRGQQVTLRCSPISGHKSVSWYQQVLGQGPQFIFQYYEKEERGRGNFPDRFSARQFPNYSSELNVNALLLGDSALYLCASSLEIVDTEAFFGQGTRLTVV.

The chain joins TRBV10-3 to TRBJ2-1; D remains unclear. This CDR3 is built from 15 residues. The germline gives CDR1 ENHRY, CDR2 SYGVKD. V was shortened by 0 bases and J by 5 bases, with 11 bases between the two germline ends. The CDR3 DNA follows: TGTGCCATCAGTGAGTCAAACGGGTTGCACAATGAGCAGTTCTTC. Translating it yields CAISESNGLHNEQFF.

This chain joins TRBV19 and TRBJ1-2; D ambiguous. Trimming removed 7 bases from V and 2 bases from J, with 8 bases in between. Germline V gene lookup returns CDR1 LNHDA and CDR2 SQIVND (reference sequence). CDR3 length equals 12 residues. CDR3 sequence: CASTAVNYGYTF. CDR3 DNA sequence: TGTGCCAGTACCGCCGTAAACTATGGCTACACCTTC.

This chain uses TRBV4-1 with TRBJ1-1; D gene unclear. The CDR3 runs to 13 residues. Germline CDR1 MGHRA, CDR2 YSYEKL. V lost 0 bases to trimming and J lost 5 bases, with 7 bases between them. CDR3 in DNA: TGCGCCAGCAGCCAAGATGGGCAGACTGAAGCTTTCTTT. This gives the protein CASSQDGQTEAFF.

This chain connects TRBV18 to TRBJ1-1, with D tentatively TRBD1 (6 bases). Per the germline V gene, CDR1 is KGHSH and CDR2 is LQKENI. The CDR3 loop spans 14 amino acids. V was shortened by 5 bases and J by 1 base, with 11 bases between the two germline ends. The CDR3 loop reads CASSIQDRNTEAFF. The CDR3 nucleotides read TGTGCCAGCTCAATCCAGGACAGGAACACTGAAGCTTTCTTT.

The chain combines TRBV7-2 with TRBJ1-1, with D hard to call. Trimming took off 7 bases at V and 1 base at J, with 13 bases between the two ends. Germline CDR1 and CDR2: SGHTA and FQGNSA. The CDR3 loop spans 14 amino acids. CDR3: CASTLRRTNTEAFF. CDR3 bases: TGTGCCAGCACACTGCGCCGGACGAACACTGAAGCTTTCTTT.

This clone was seen a handful of times. V and J are TRBV5-1 and TRBJ1-1, with D hard to call. Trimming cost V 5 bases and J 2 bases, with 10 bases left between them. Germline V lookup: CDR1 SGHRS, CDR2 YFSETQ. The CDR3 totals 13 residues. The CDR3 sequence is CASSFDGNTEAFF. Here the CDR3 DNA reads TGCGCCAGCAGTTTTGACGGAAACACTGAAGCTTTCTTT. The full variable domain, rest sourced from reference TRBV5-1 and TRBJ1-1, is KAGVTQTPRYLIKTRGQQVTLSCSPISGHRSVSWYQQTPGQGLQFLFEYFSETQRNKGNFPGRFSGRQFSNSRSEMNVSTLELGDSALYLCASSFDGNTEAFFGQGTRLTVV.

The chain has TRBV5-6 and TRBJ1-1, with 10 bases identical to TRBD1. CDR1 is SGHDT and CDR2 is YYEEEE in the germline V gene. J lost 10 bases, V lost 4 bases, and 13 bases had no gene match. This CDR3 region has 15 residues. As DNA, the CDR3 is TGTGCCAGCAGCGGCGACAGGGGGCGCAGGGGGAGAGCTTTCTTT. As protein: CASSGDRGRRGRAFF.

V gene TRBV4-3 combines with J gene TRBJ1-6, with D uncertain. The CDR3 covers 15 residues. The V end was cut by 5 bases, the J end by 8 bases, with 16 bases between. Germline CDR1 is LGHNA and CDR2 is YSLEER. CDR3 residues: CASSETDARDSPLHF. In nucleotides, the CDR3 is TGCGCCAGCAGCGAGACCGACGCCCGGGATTCACCCCTCCACTTT.

The chain links TRBV6-1 to TRBJ2-5, with 10 bases aligning to TRBD2. V lost 4 bases and J lost 5; bases outside the gene matches: 4. The CDR3 contains 14 residues. Germline CDR1 MNHNS, CDR2 SASEGT. DNA of the CDR3: TGTGCCAGCAGTGTGAGCGGGAGGGAGGAGACCCAGTACTTC. Translating gives CASSVSGREETQYF.

The V and J genes are TRBV5-1 and TRBJ1-1, with 9 bases that match TRBD1. CDR1 and CDR2 (germline): SGHRS, YFSETQ. The CDR3 sequence is 15 residues long. After removal of 0 bases from V and 4 bases from J, the junction contained 4 bases not matched to a gene. The CDR3 here is CASSLGVDRGTEAFF. The CDR3 DNA reads TGCGCCAGCAGCTTGGGAGTGGACAGGGGCACTGAAGCTTTCTTT.

The chain recombines TRBV5-1 with TRBJ1-2; the match to TRBD1 covers 12 bases. This CDR3 has 20 amino acids. Unmatched junction bases numbered 21, after V lost 6 bases and J lost 3 bases. Germline V gene lookup returns CDR1 SGHRS and CDR2 YFSETQ. For the CDR3, the DNA is TGCGCCAGCACCTCGGCGGGCGGAACCGGGACAGGGGGCATTCACTATGGCTACACCTTC. Translated: CASTSAGGTGTGGIHYGYTF.

The rearrangement uses TRBV30 and TRBJ1-1; D gene unclear. CDR3 length: 14 residues. The germline CDR1 and CDR2 sequences are GTSNPN and SVGIG (reference sequence). V dropped 3 bases and J dropped 0 bases, with 11 bases sitting between them. CDR3 sequence: CAWRWRTVNTEAFF. DNA of the CDR3: TGTGCCTGGAGGTGGAGGACGGTGAACACTGAAGCTTTCTTT.

A word on this clone: A much larger clone sits a single nucleotide away, making a read error possible. The gene calls are TRBV7-8 and TRBJ2-7; no clear D gene. V lost 4 bases to trimming and J lost 3 bases, with 4 bases between them. The germline V gene has CDR1 SGHVS and CDR2 FQNEAQ. The length of the CDR3 is 11 residues. The CDR3 spells CASSSYYEQYF. The CDR3 DNA reads TGTGCCAGCAGCTCGTACTACGAGCAGTACTTC. Supplemented by reference TRBV7-8 and TRBJ2-7, the full variable domain reads GAGVSQSPRYKVAKRGQDVALRCDPISGHVSLFWYQQALGQGPEFLTYFQNEAQLDKSGLPSDRFFAERPEGSVSTLKIQRTQQEDSAVYLCASSSYYEQYFGPGTRLTVT.

The chain combines TRBV7-2 with TRBJ1-3; no firm D call. V dropped 6 bases and J dropped 0 bases, with 9 bases sitting between them. Germline lookup yields CDR1 SGHTA and CDR2 FQGNSA. CDR3 length: 14 amino acids. The CDR3 coding sequence is TGTGCCAGCAGTCGGGGAAACTCTGGAAACACCATATATTTT. It translates to CASSRGNSGNTIYF.

V is TRBV7-2 and J is TRBJ1-5, with a possible D match to TRBD1 (5 bases). The V and J ends lost 5 bases and 5 bases respectively, with 16 bases between them. Germline values: CDR1 SGHTA, CDR2 FQGNSA. The CDR3 has 15 amino acids. The CDR3 DNA reads TGTGCCAGCAGCCCCTCGGGCAGGGTGGATCAGCCCCAGCATTTT. Translating it yields CASSPSGRVDQPQHF.

The genes are TRBV5-1 and TRBJ2-5; the match to TRBD1 covers 8 bases. V was pared by 3 bases and J by 7 bases, with 5 bases of the junction left unmatched. Germline CDR1 is SGHRS and CDR2 is YFSETQ. The CDR3 sequence is 13 residues long. The CDR3 bases are TGCGCCAGCAGCTCGCAGGGGGCCGGGACCCAGTACTTC. Its protein product is CASSSQGAGTQYF.

This clone was seen just once. The V and J genes are TRBV11-2 and TRBJ2-2; 10 bases are shared with TRBD1. Looked up from germline, CDR1 is SGHAT and CDR2 is FQNNGV. CDR3 length equals 16 residues. The junction had 7 bases not matched to a gene; V was cut back by 5 bases and J by 4 bases. The CDR3 DNA reads as TGTGCCAGCAGCCCGCAGGACAGGGGGGGCACCGGGGAGCTGTTTTTT. It specifies CASSPQDRGGTGELFF.

The V gene is TRBV5-4, the J gene TRBJ2-7; TRBD2 matches 12 bases. This CDR3 contains 16 residues. V was clipped by 4 bases and J by 4 bases; unmatched bases: 9. The germline gives CDR1 SGHNT, CDR2 YYREEE (reference sequence). CDR3 in DNA: TGTGCCAGCAGCGGTGGACTAGCGGGACCTGGGTACGAGCAGTACTTC. Translation: CASSGGLAGPGYEQYF.

The V call is TRBV19, the J call TRBJ1-2, with D unresolved. The CDR3 has 13 residues. Germline values: CDR1 LNHDA, CDR2 SQIVND (reference sequence). The V end was cut by 7 bases, the J end by 1 base, with 10 bases between. The CDR3 bases are TGTGCCAGTATGGCCCAGGTTAACTATGGCTACACCTTC. Translation: CASMAQVNYGYTF.